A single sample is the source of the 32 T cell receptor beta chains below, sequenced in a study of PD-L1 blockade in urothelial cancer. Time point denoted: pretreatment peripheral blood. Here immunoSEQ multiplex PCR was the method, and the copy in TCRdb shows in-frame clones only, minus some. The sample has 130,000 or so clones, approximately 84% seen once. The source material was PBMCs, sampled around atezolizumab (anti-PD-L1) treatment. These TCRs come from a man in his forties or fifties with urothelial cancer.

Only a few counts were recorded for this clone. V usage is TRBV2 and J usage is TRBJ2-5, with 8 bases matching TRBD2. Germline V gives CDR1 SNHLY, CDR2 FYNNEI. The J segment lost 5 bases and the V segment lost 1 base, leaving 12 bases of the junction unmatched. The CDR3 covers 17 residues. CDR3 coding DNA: TGTGCCAGCAGTGAAGAAGGGAAAGCGGGAGCCTTGGAGACCCAGTACTTC. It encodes CASSEEGKAGALETQYF.

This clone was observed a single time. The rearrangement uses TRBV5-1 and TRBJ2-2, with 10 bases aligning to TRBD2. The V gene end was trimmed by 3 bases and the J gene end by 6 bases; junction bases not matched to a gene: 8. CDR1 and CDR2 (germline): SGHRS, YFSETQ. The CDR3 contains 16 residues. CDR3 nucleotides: TGCGCCAGCAGCTGGACTAGCGGAGGCGGGCCCGGGGAGCTGTTTTTT. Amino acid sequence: CASSWTSGGGPGELFF.

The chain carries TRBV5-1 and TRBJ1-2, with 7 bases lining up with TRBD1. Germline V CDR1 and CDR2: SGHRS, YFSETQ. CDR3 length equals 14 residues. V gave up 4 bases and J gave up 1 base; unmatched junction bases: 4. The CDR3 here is CASSPGQINYGYTF. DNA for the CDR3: TGCGCCAGCAGCCCGGGACAGATTAACTATGGCTACACCTTC. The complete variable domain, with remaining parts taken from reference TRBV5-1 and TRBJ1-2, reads KAGVTQTPRYLIKTRGQQVTLSCSPISGHRSVSWYQQTPGQGLQFLFEYFSETQRNKGNFPGRFSGRQFSNSRSEMNVSTLELGDSALYLCASSPGQINYGYTFGSGTRLTVV.

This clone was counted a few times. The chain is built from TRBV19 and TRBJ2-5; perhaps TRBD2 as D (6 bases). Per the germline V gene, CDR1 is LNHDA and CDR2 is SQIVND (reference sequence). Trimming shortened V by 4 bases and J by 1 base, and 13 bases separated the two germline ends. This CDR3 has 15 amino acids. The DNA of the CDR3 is TGTGCCAGTAGTACCGTTGAGGGAGGCCAAGAGACCCAGTACTTC. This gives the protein CASSTVEGGQETQYF. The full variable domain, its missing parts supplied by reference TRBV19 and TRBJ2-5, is DGGITQSPKYLFRKEGQNVTLSCEQNLNHDAMYWYRQDPGQGLRLIYYSQIVNDFQKGDIAEGYSVSREKKESFPLTVTSAQKNPTAFYLCASSTVEGGQETQYFGPGTRLLVL.

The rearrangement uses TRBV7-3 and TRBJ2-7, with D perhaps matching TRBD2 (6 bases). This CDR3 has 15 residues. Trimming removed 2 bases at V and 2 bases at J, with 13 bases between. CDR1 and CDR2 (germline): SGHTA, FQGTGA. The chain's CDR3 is CASSLSGGTTYEQYF. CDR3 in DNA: TGTGCCAGCAGCTTATCAGGAGGGACCACCTACGAGCAGTACTTC.

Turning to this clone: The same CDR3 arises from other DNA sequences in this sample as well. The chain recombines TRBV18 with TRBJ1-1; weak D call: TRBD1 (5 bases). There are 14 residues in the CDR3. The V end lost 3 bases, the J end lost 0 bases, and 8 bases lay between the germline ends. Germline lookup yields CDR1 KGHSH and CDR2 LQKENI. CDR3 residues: CASSPQGMNTEAFF. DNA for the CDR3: TGTGCCAGCTCACCCCAGGGAATGAACACTGAAGCTTTCTTT.

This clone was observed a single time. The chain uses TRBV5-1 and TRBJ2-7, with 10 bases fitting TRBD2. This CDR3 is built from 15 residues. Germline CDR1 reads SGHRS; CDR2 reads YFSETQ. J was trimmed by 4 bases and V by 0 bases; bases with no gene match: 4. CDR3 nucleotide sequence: TGCGCCAGCAGCTTGGCGTCTAGCGGGAGTTACGAGCAGTACTTC. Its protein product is CASSLASSGSYEQYF.

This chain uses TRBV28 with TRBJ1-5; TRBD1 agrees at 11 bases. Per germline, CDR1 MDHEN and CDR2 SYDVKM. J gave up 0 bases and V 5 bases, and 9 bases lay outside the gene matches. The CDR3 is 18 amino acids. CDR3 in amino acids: CASSIWDRGVSSNQPQHF. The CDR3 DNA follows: TGTGCCAGCAGTATCTGGGACAGGGGGGTGAGTAGCAATCAGCCCCAGCATTTT.

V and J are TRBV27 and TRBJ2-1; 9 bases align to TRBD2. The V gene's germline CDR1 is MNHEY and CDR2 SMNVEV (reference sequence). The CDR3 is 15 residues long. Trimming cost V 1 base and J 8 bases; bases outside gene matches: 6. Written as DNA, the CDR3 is TGTGCCAGCAGTTTATTTAGCGGGAGTTTCGATGAGCAGTTCTTC. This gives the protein CASSLFSGSFDEQFF.

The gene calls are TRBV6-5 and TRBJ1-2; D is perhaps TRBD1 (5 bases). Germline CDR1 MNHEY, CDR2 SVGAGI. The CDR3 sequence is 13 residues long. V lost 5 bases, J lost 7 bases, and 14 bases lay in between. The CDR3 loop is CASSQVAGSGYTF. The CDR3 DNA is TGTGCCAGCAGTCAAGTTGCAGGGTCTGGCTACACCTTC.

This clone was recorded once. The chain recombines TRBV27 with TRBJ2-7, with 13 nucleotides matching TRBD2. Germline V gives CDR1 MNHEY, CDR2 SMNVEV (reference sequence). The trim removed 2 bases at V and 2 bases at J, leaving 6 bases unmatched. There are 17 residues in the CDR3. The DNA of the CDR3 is TGTGCCAGCAGTTTACGGACTAGCGGGAGCTCCGCCTACGAGCAGTACTTC. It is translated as CASSLRTSGSSAYEQYF.

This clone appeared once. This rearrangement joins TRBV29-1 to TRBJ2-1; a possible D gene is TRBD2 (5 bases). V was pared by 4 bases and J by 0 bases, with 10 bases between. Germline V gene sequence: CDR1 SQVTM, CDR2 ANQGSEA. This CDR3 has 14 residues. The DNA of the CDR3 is TGCAGCGTTGTCCAGCGGAGCTCCTACAATGAGCAGTTCTTC. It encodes CSVVQRSSYNEQFF.

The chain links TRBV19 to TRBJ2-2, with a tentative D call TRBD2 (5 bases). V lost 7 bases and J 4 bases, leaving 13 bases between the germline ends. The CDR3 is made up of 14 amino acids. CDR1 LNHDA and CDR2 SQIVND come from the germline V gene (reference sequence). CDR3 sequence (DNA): TGTGCCAGTACTAGCCGGTTCAGCACCGGGGAGCTGTTTTTT. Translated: CASTSRFSTGELFF.

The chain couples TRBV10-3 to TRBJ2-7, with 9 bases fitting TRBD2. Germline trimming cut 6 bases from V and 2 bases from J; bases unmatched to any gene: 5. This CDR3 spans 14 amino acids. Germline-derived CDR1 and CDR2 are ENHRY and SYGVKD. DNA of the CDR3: TGTGCCATCAGGGCTGGCGGGAGGGCCTACGAGCAGTACTTC. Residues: CAIRAGGRAYEQYF.

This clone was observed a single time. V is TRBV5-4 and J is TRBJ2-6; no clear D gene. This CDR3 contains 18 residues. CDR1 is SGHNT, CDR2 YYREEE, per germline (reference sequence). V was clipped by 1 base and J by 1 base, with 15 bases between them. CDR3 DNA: TGTGCCAGCAGCTTGTTTTTTAGCTCTCAGTCTGGGGCCAACGTCCTGACTTTC. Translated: CASSLFFSSQSGANVLTF.

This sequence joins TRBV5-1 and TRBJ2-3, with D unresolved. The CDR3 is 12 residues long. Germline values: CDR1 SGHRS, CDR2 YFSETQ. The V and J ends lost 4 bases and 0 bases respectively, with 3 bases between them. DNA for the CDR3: TGCGCCAGCAGCCCTAGCACAGATACGCAGTATTTT. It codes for CASSPSTDTQYF.

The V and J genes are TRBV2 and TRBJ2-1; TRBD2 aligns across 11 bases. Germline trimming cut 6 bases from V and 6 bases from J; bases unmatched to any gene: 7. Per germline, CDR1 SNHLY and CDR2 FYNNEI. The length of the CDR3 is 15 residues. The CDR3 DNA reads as TGTGCCAGCAGGATCACTAGCGGGAGTATCAATGAGCAGTTCTTC. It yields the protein CASRITSGSINEQFF. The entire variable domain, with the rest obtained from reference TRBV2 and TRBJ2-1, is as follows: EPEVTQTPSHQVTQMGQEVILRCVPISNHLYFYWYRQILGQKVEFLVSFYNNEISEKSEIFDDQFSVERPDGSNFTLKIRSTKLEDSAMYFCASRITSGSINEQFFGPGTRLTVL.

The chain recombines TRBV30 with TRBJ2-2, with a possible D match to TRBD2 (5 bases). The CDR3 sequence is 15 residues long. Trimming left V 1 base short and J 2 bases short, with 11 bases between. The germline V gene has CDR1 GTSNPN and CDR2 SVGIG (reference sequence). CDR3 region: CAWSASLVNTGELFF. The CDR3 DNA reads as TGTGCCTGGAGTGCCTCACTAGTTAACACCGGGGAGCTGTTTTTT.

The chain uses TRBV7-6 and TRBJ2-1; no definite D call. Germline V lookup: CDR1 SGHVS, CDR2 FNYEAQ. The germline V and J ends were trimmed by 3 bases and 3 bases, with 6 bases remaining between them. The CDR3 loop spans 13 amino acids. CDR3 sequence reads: CASSFQVYNEQFF. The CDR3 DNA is TGTGCCAGCAGCTTTCAGGTCTACAATGAGCAGTTCTTC.

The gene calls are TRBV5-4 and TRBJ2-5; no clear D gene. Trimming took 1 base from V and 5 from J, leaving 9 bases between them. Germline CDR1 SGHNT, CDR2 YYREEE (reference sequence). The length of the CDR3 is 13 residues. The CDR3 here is CASSLYEAETQYF. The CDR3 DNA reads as TGTGCCAGCAGCTTGTATGAGGCGGAGACCCAGTACTTC.

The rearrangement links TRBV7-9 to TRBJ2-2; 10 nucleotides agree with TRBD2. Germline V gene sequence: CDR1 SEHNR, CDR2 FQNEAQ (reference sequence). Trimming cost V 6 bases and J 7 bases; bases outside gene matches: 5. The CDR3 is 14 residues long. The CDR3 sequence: CASSIAGGGGELFF. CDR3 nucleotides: TGTGCCAGCAGTATAGCGGGAGGCGGCGGGGAGCTGTTTTTT.

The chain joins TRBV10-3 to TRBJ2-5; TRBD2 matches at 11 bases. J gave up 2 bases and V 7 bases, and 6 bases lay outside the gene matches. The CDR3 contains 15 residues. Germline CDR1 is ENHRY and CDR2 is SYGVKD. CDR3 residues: CAIKPGTSGQETQYF. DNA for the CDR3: TGTGCCATCAAACCAGGGACTAGCGGACAAGAGACCCAGTACTTC.

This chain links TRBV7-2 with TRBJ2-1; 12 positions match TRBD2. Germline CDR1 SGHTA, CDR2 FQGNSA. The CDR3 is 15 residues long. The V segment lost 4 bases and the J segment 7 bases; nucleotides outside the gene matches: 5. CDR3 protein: CASSWTSGVTNEQFF. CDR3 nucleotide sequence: TGTGCCAGCAGCTGGACTAGCGGGGTTACGAATGAGCAGTTCTTC.

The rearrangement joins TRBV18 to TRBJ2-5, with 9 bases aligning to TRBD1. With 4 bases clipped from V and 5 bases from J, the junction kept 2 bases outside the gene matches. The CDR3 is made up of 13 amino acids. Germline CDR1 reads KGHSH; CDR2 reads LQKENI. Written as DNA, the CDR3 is TGTGCCAGCTCACGCGGACAGGGGGAGACCCAGTACTTC. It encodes CASSRGQGETQYF.

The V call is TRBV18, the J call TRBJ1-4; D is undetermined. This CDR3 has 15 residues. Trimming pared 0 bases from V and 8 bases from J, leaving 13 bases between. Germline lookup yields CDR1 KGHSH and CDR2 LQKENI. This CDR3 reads CASSPPHGEGEKLFF. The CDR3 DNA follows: TGTGCCAGCTCACCACCCCACGGGGAAGGAGAAAAACTGTTTTTT.

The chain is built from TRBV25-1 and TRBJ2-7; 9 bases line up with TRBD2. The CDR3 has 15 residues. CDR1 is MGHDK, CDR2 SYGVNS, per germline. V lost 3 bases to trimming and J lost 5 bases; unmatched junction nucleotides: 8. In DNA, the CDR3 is TGTGCCAGCAGTGAGCTTAGCGGGAGTTTCAACGAGCAGTACTTC. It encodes CASSELSGSFNEQYF.

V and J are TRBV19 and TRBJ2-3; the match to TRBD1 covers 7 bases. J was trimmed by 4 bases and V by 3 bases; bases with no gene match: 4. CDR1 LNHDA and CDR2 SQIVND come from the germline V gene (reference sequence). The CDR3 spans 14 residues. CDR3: CASSIRQGADTQYF. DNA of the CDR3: TGTGCCAGTAGTATTAGACAGGGAGCAGATACGCAGTATTTT.

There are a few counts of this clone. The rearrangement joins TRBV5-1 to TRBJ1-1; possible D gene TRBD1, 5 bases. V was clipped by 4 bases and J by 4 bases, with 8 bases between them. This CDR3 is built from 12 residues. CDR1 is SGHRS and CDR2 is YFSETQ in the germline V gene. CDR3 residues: CASSPGGTEAFF. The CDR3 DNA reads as TGCGCCAGCAGCCCCGGGGGCACTGAAGCTTTCTTT.

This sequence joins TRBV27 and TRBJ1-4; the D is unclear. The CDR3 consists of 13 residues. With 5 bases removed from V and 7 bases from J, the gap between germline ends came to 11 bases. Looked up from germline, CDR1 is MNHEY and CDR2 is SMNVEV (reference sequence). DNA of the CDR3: TGTGCCAGCAGTACCCGCCGGGGTGAAAAACTGTTTTTT. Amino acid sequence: CASSTRRGEKLFF.

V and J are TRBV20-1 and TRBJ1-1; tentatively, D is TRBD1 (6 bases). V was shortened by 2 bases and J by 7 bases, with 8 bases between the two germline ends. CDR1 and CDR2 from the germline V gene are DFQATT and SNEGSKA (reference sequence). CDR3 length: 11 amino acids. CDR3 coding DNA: TGCAGTGCTAGAAGGGACATTGAAGCTTTCTTT. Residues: CSARRDIEAFF.

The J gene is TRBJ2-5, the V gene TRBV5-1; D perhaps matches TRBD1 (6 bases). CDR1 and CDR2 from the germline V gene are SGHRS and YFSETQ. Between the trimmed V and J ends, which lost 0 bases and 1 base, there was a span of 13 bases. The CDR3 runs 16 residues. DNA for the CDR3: TGCGCCAGCAGCTTGGCCCTAGGACAGCCCCAAGAGACCCAGTACTTC. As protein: CASSLALGQPQETQYF.

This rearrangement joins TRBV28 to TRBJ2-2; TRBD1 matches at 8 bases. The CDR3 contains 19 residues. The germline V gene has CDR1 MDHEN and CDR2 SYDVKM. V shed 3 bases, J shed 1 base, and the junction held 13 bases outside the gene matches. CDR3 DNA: TGTGCCAGCAGTTTCATCCTCTCGTTCGGACAGGGGAACACCGGGGAGCTGTTTTTT. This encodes CASSFILSFGQGNTGELFF. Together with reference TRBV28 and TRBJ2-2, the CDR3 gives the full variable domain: DVKVTQSSRYLVKRTGEKVFLECVQDMDHENMFWYRQDPGLGLRLIYFSYDVKMKEKGDIPEGYSVSREKKERFSLILESASTNQTSMYLCASSFILSFGQGNTGELFFGEGSRLTVL.